This T cell receptor (beta chain) was retrieved from a study of blood T cell repertoires in COVID-19. Germline-derived CDR1 and CDR2 are GTSNPN and SVGIG (reference sequence). Trimming took 7 bases from V and 0 from J; bases not matched to a gene: 4. The CDR3 is 13 residues long. Repertoires were generated with immunoSEQ multiplex PCR, while TCRdb's copy carries only in-frame clones and drops some. The sample comprises around 230,000 clones, roughly 85% of which are singletons, and roughly 4.6% rests with the top ten. The specimen was peripheral blood. The chain combines TRBV30 with TRBJ2-3; TRBD1 aligns across 7 bases. The receptor's source is a man over 45 with COVID-19, enrolled during active disease. The CDR3 is CALTRGSTDTQYF. DNA of the CDR3: TGTGCCTTGACCAGGGGGAGCACAGATACGCAGTATTTT.